Shown below are 27 T cell receptor beta chains from a single sample sequenced in a study of identical twins. TCRdb used MiXCR to reprocess the 5' RACE reads, holding one entry per CDR3 protein. The repertoire holds 550,000 to 700,000 distinct CDR3 sequences, around 9.6% seen once, with under 3.5% in the top ten. The same data also went into a second study, on yellow fever vaccine responses in identical twins.

Input material: PBMCs. These receptors were collected from a woman aged 18-29 years in good health.

This clonotype has at least ten counts. The CDR3 coding sequence is TGCAGCAGAAGGGGGCCAGAGACCCAGTACTTC. Its protein product is CSRRGPETQYF. V gene TRBV29-1 combines with J gene TRBJ2-5, with 7 bases that match TRBD1. The V gene's germline CDR1 is SQVTM and CDR2 ANQGSEA. V lost 8 bases to trimming and J lost 4 bases; unmatched junction nucleotides: 4. The CDR3 consists of 11 residues.

The chain employs TRBV6-4 and TRBJ1-2; D remains ambiguous. V lost 5 bases and J lost 4, with 8 bases in between. The CDR3 contains 12 residues. Germline V gene data show CDR1 as MRHNA and CDR2 as SNTAGT. DNA of the CDR3: TGTGCCAGCAGTAGCGGACCCTATGGCTACACCTTC. This encodes CASSSGPYGYTF.

This clonotype was counted only a few times. The V and J genes are TRBV6-2 or TRBV6-3 and TRBJ2-1; 9 bases are shared with TRBD2. After removal of 7 bases from V and 0 bases from J, the junction contained 19 bases not matched to a gene. Looked up from germline, CDR1 is MNHEY and CDR2 is SVGEGT. This CDR3 is 20 amino acids long. CDR3 in amino acids: CASTRGKRGSSGTSYNEQFF. Here the CDR3 DNA reads TGTGCCAGCACCAGAGGGAAGAGGGGGTCTAGCGGGACCTCCTACAATGAGCAGTTCTTC.

This clonotype was counted many times. This chain connects TRBV20-1 to TRBJ1-5; 7 nucleotides match TRBD1. Germline trimming cut 0 bases from V and 3 bases from J; bases unmatched to any gene: 2. Germline V gene data show CDR1 as DFQATT and CDR2 as SNEGSKA (reference sequence). The length of the CDR3 is 14 residues. Here the CDR3 reads CSAREGQFNQPQHF. The CDR3, as DNA: TGCAGTGCTAGAGAGGGACAGTTCAATCAGCCCCAGCATTTT.

This clonotype was seen repeatedly, ten times or more. The chain carries TRBV30 and TRBJ2-1, with 7 bases matching TRBD1. CDR1 GTSNPN and CDR2 SVGIG come from the germline V gene (reference sequence). V was pared by 6 bases and J by 8 bases, with 10 bases of the junction left unmatched. CDR3 length: 13 residues. CDR3 region: CACRQGRQYEQFF. CDR3 DNA: TGTGCCTGCAGACAGGGAAGGCAATATGAGCAGTTCTTC.

This clonotype was seen at least ten times. This sequence joins TRBV4-2 and TRBJ2-1, with 10 bases identical to TRBD2. CDR3 length: 16 residues. Per germline, CDR1 LGHNA and CDR2 YNFKEQ. Trimming removed 4 bases from V and 0 bases from J; junction bases left unmatched: 3. The CDR3: CASSRGLAVSYNEQFF. CDR3 DNA: TGTGCCAGCAGCCGAGGACTAGCGGTCTCCTACAATGAGCAGTTCTTC.

On this clonotype itself: Its ends do not fully match the called genes, so a read error is possible. V is TRBV7-7 and J is TRBJ2-2, with D perhaps matching TRBD1 or TRBD2 (5 bases each). The CDR3 covers 14 residues. The germline V gene has CDR1 SSHAT and CDR2 FNYEAQ (reference sequence). CDR3 DNA: TGTGCTAGCAGCCCAGACGGGGCCACCGGGGAGCTGTTTTTT. This encodes CASSPDGATGELFF.

The CDR3 protein is CASSLGTGDIDTQYF. The CDR3 nucleotides are TGCGCCAGCAGCTTGGGGACAGGGGATATAGATACGCAGTATTTT. The chain recombines TRBV5-1 with TRBJ2-3; TRBD1 aligns across 9 bases. CDR3 length: 15 residues. Germline V lookup: CDR1 SGHRS, CDR2 YFSETQ. With 0 bases clipped from V and 5 bases from J, the junction kept 4 bases outside the gene matches. The whole variable domain, filled in from reference TRBV5-1 and TRBJ2-3, reads KAGVTQTPRYLIKTRGQQVTLSCSPISGHRSVSWYQQTPGQGLQFLFEYFSETQRNKGNFPGRFSGRQFSNSRSEMNVSTLELGDSALYLCASSLGTGDIDTQYFGPGTRLTVL.

The CDR3: CSAKWEGTDTQYF. DNA for the CDR3: TGCAGTGCGAAATGGGAGGGCACAGATACGCAGTATTTT. This rearrangement joins TRBV20-1 to TRBJ2-3; perhaps TRBD2 as D (6 bases). Deletions cut 6 bases from V and 1 base from J, with 11 bases between. Germline V gene data show CDR1 as DFQATT and CDR2 as SNEGSKA (reference sequence). The CDR3 length is 13 residues.

This clonotype was picked up a small number of times. V is TRBV20-1 and J is TRBJ2-1, with D possibly matching TRBD1 (5 bases). This CDR3 spans 17 amino acids. V dropped 0 bases and J dropped 0 bases, with 15 bases sitting between them. The germline V gene encodes CDR1 DFQATT and CDR2 SNEGSKA (reference sequence). CDR3 coding DNA: TGCAGTGCTAGAGATGGGGTTCACAGGAGCTCCTACAATGAGCAGTTCTTC. Amino acids: CSARDGVHRSSYNEQFF.

This clonotype was found many times. This chain links TRBV29-1 with TRBJ1-5; 8 bases are a match to TRBD1. Germline V gene lookup returns CDR1 SQVTM and CDR2 ANQGSEA. After removal of 4 bases from V and 6 bases from J, the junction contained 8 bases not matched to a gene. CDR3 size: 14 residues. The CDR3 DNA sequence: TGCAGCGTTGGCGAGACAGGGGCTGGTCAGCCCCAGCATTTT. Its protein product is CSVGETGAGQPQHF.

V usage is TRBV20-1 and J usage is TRBJ2-1; the match to TRBD2 covers 13 bases. This CDR3 region has 15 residues. The V gene's germline CDR1 is DFQATT and CDR2 SNEGSKA (reference sequence). J lost 4 bases, V lost 4 bases, and 4 bases had no gene match. CDR3 loop: CSATLLAGGYNEQFF. CDR3 in DNA: TGCAGTGCTACTTTACTAGCGGGAGGGTACAATGAGCAGTTCTTC.

This clonotype was picked up a small number of times. V gene TRBV29-1 combines with J gene TRBJ2-4; no definite D call. This CDR3 has 13 amino acids. Germline CDR1 is SQVTM and CDR2 is ANQGSEA. The V end lost 1 base, the J end lost 4 bases, and 8 bases lay between the germline ends. The DNA of the CDR3 is TGCAGCGTTGAAGCTAGGACGAAAAACATTCAGTACTTC. Its protein product is CSVEARTKNIQYF. The full variable domain, with the rest looked up from reference TRBV29-1 and TRBJ2-4, is SAVISQKPSRDICQRGTSLTIQCQVDSQVTMMFWYRQQPGQSLTLIATANQGSEATYESGFVIDKFPISRPNLTFSTLTVSNMSPEDSSIYLCSVEARTKNIQYFGAGTRLSVL.

This clonotype was counted a few times. CDR3 amino acids: CASSEGLRLAESTDTQYF. CDR3 nucleotides: TGCGCCAGCAGCGAAGGGCTTCGACTAGCGGAGAGCACAGATACGCAGTATTTT. The chain is built from TRBV5-1 and TRBJ2-3; 9 positions match TRBD2. The CDR3 sequence is 18 residues long. The V gene end was trimmed by 4 bases and the J gene end by 0 bases; junction bases not matched to a gene: 12. Looked up from germline, CDR1 is SGHRS and CDR2 is YFSETQ. The full variable domain, completed using reference TRBV5-1 and TRBJ2-3, is KAGVTQTPRYLIKTRGQQVTLSCSPISGHRSVSWYQQTPGQGLQFLFEYFSETQRNKGNFPGRFSGRQFSNSRSEMNVSTLELGDSALYLCASSEGLRLAESTDTQYFGPGTRLTVL.

The chain has TRBV7-6 and TRBJ1-5; D remains unclear. The V end lost 5 bases, the J end lost 10 bases, and 12 bases lay between the germline ends. The CDR3 extends over 12 amino acids. Germline lookup yields CDR1 SGHVS and CDR2 FNYEAQ. The CDR3 loop is CASSHRRGPQHF. The CDR3 DNA reads TGTGCCAGCAGCCACCGCCGGGGACCCCAGCATTTT.

The sample holds a few counts of this clonotype. The chain recombines TRBV5-1 with TRBJ2-7; TRBD1 aligns across 7 bases. The CDR3 spans 17 residues. After removal of 4 bases from V and 7 bases from J, the junction contained 20 bases not matched to a gene. In germline, CDR1 is SGHRS, CDR2 YFSETQ. The CDR3 DNA sequence: TGCGCCAGCAGCGCCCAAGGCCCGGGACAGTCACCTCGGGAGCAGTACTTC. Translating gives CASSAQGPGQSPREQYF. Together with reference TRBV5-1 and TRBJ2-7, the CDR3 gives the full variable domain: KAGVTQTPRYLIKTRGQQVTLSCSPISGHRSVSWYQQTPGQGLQFLFEYFSETQRNKGNFPGRFSGRQFSNSRSEMNVSTLELGDSALYLCASSAQGPGQSPREQYFGPGTRLTVT.

This clonotype was observed many times. V gene TRBV7-2 combines with J gene TRBJ2-2; unclear D gene. In germline, CDR1 is SGHTA, CDR2 FQGNSA. Trimming removed 5 bases at V and 3 bases at J, with 13 bases between. The CDR3 contains 15 residues. CDR3 DNA sequence: TGTGCCAGCAGCCCAGCAGGTTCAGACACCGGGGAGCTGTTTTTT. Residues: CASSPAGSDTGELFF. Drawing the rest from reference TRBV7-2 and TRBJ2-2, the complete variable domain is GAGVSQSPSNKVTEKGKDVELRCDPISGHTALYWYRQSLGQGLEFLIYFQGNSAPDKSGLPSDRFSAERTGGSVSTLTIQRTQQEDSAVYLCASSPAGSDTGELFFGEGSRLTVL.

Many counts were recorded for this clonotype. The chain is built from TRBV24-1 and TRBJ2-5; 14 nucleotides agree with TRBD2. Per the germline V gene, CDR1 is KGHDR and CDR2 is SFDVKD. This CDR3 contains 17 residues. Germline trimming cut 5 bases from V and 2 bases from J; bases unmatched to any gene: 6. The CDR3 nucleotides read TGTGCCACCAGTGCTTCAAGGACTAGCGGGGGGCAAGAGACCCAGTACTTC. This gives the protein CATSASRTSGGQETQYF.

This clonotype showed up many times. The junction and the germline gene differ at one end; a read error may be behind it. The chain combines TRBV7-9 with TRBJ2-7; 7 positions agree with TRBD2. From germline, CDR1 is SEHNR and CDR2 FQNEAQ (reference sequence). CDR3 length: 13 amino acids. The CDR3 reads CASSLGLAYEQYF. DNA for the CDR3: TGTGCCAGCAGTTTAGGACTAGCCTACGAGCAGTACTTC.

The chain is built from TRBV7-9 and TRBJ2-1, with D perhaps matching TRBD1 (5 bases). Germline-derived CDR1 and CDR2 are SEHNR and FQNEAQ (reference sequence). V lost 2 bases and J lost 5, with 10 bases in between. This CDR3 has 14 amino acids. As DNA, the CDR3 is TGTGCCAGCAGCTTATGGGGCGGAGACAATGAGCAGTTCTTC. Amino acid sequence: CASSLWGGDNEQFF. Full variable domain (outside the CDR3, taken from reference TRBV7-9 and TRBJ2-1): DTGVSQNPRHKITKRGQNVTFRCDPISEHNRLYWYRQTLGQGPEFLTYFQNEAQLEKSRLLSDRFSAERPKGSFSTLEIQRTEQGDSAMYLCASSLWGGDNEQFFGPGTRLTVL.

This clonotype was observed at least ten times. V and J are TRBV6-2 or TRBV6-3 and TRBJ2-7; TRBD2 is a possible D gene (5 bases). Germline-derived CDR1 and CDR2 are MNHEY and SVGEGT. The CDR3 is made up of 17 amino acids. V was pared by 0 bases and J by 0 bases, with 15 bases between. The CDR3 DNA reads TGTGCCAGCAGTTACTCGATTGGAGGAATTAGCTCCTACGAGCAGTACTTC. This sequence encodes CASSYSIGGISSYEQYF.

This clonotype was observed many times. This sequence joins TRBV29-1 and TRBJ2-3; 14 nucleotides match TRBD2. The CDR3 length is 14 residues. Germline CDR1 is SQVTM and CDR2 is ANQGSEA. J gave up 6 bases and V 7 bases, and 6 bases lay outside the gene matches. The DNA of the CDR3 is TGCAGCGCGGGACTAGCGGGAGTACTTGATACGCAGTATTTT. Translation gives CSAGLAGVLDTQYF.

This rearrangement joins TRBV9 to TRBJ2-6; D remains ambiguous. CDR1 and CDR2 from the germline V gene are SGDLS and YYNGEE. With 0 bases removed from V and 2 bases from J, the gap between germline ends came to 6 bases. CDR3 size: 15 residues. CDR3 sequence: CASSVAITGANVLTF. In DNA, the CDR3 is TGTGCCAGCAGCGTAGCTATTACTGGGGCCAACGTCCTGACTTTC.

The sample holds a few counts of this clonotype. This chain uses TRBV10-1 with TRBJ2-2, with 7 positions matching TRBD1. The CDR3 runs 14 residues. The V gene end was trimmed by 2 bases and the J gene end by 6 bases; junction bases not matched to a gene: 3. CDR1 is WNHNN and CDR2 is SYGVQD in the germline V gene (reference sequence). The CDR3 loop is CASSEPTGSGELFF. DNA of the CDR3: TGCGCCAGCAGTGAGCCGACAGGGTCCGGGGAGCTGTTTTTT.

The sample holds a few counts of this clonotype. The chain links TRBV29-1 to TRBJ2-1; possible D gene TRBD2, 6 bases. Trimming took 5 bases from V and 9 from J, leaving 11 bases between them. The CDR3 contains 11 residues. Germline loops: CDR1 SQVTM, CDR2 ANQGSEA. Here the CDR3 reads CSVYDGGEQFF. CDR3 nucleotides: TGCAGCGTTTATGACGGGGGTGAGCAGTTCTTC.

This clonotype was seen a handful of times. The gene calls are TRBV7-9 and TRBJ2-4, with D unclear. Germline lookup yields CDR1 SEHNR and CDR2 FQNEAQ (reference sequence). The CDR3 sequence is 14 residues long. V lost 5 bases, J lost 0 bases, and 8 bases lay in between. In nucleotides, the CDR3 is TGTGCCAGCAGCCCTGAGGTAGCCAAAAACATTCAGTACTTC. Translating gives CASSPEVAKNIQYF. The full variable domain, completed using reference TRBV7-9 and TRBJ2-4, is DTGVSQNPRHKITKRGQNVTFRCDPISEHNRLYWYRQTLGQGPEFLTYFQNEAQLEKSRLLSDRFSAERPKGSFSTLEIQRTEQGDSAMYLCASSPEVAKNIQYFGAGTRLSVL.

The chain uses TRBV15 and TRBJ2-7; TRBD1 agrees at 7 bases. The J segment lost 3 bases and the V segment lost 0 bases, leaving 8 bases of the junction unmatched. CDR1 is LNHNV, CDR2 YYDKDF, per germline (reference sequence). This CDR3 comprises 16 residues. CDR3 sequence reads: CATSRDTRTGNYEQYF. The CDR3 DNA follows: TGTGCCACCAGCAGAGATACCCGGACAGGCAACTACGAGCAGTACTTC. The whole variable domain, remainder taken from reference TRBV15 and TRBJ2-7, is DAMVIQNPRYQVTQFGKPVTLSCSQTLNHNVMYWYQQKSSQAPKLLFHYYDKDFNNEADTPDNFQSRRPNTSFCFLDIRSPGLGDTAMYLCATSRDTRTGNYEQYFGPGTRLTVT.